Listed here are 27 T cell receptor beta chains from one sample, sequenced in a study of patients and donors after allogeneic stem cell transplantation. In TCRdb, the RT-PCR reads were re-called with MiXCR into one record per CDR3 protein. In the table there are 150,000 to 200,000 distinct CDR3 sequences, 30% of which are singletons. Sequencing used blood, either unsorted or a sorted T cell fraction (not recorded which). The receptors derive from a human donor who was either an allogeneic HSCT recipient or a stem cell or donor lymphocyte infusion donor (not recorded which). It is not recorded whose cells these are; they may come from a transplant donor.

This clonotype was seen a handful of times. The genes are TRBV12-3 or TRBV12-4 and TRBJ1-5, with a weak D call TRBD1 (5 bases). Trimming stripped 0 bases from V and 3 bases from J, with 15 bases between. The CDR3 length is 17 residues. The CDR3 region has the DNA TGTGCCAGCAGTTTAGCGACGGTCGGGACGGTCAATCAGCCCCAGCATTTT. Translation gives CASSLATVGTVNQPQHF.

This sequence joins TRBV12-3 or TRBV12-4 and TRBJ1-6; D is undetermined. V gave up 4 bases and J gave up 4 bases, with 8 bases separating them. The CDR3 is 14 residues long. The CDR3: CASSSALYNSPLHF. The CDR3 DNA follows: TGTGCCAGCAGTTCCGCCCTTTATAATTCACCCCTCCACTTT.

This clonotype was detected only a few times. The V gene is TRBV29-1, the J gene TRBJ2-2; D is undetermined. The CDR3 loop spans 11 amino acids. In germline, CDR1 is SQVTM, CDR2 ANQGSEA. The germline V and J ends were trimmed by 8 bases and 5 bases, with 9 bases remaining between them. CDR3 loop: CSIVMTGELFF. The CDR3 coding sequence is TGCAGCATTGTTATGACCGGGGAGCTGTTTTTT.

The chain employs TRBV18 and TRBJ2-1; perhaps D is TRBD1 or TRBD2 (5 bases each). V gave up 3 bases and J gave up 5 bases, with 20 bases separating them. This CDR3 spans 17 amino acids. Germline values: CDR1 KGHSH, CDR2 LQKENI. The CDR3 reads CASSPYQGIGTHNEQFF. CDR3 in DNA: TGTGCCAGCTCACCTTATCAGGGAATCGGGACCCACAATGAGCAGTTCTTC.

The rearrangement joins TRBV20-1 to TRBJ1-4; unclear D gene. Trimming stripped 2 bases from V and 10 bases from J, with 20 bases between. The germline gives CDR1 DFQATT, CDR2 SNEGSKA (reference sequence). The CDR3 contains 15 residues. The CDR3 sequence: CSARTRTGTDGKLFF. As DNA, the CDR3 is TGCAGTGCTAGAACACGGACCGGCACAGACGGAAAACTGTTTTTT.

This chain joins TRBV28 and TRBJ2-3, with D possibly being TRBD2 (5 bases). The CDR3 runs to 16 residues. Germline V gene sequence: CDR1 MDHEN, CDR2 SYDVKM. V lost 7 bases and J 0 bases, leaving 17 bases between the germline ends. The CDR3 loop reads CASTTWPGLSTDTQYF. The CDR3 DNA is TGTGCCAGCACAACGTGGCCGGGGTTGAGCACAGATACGCAGTATTTT.

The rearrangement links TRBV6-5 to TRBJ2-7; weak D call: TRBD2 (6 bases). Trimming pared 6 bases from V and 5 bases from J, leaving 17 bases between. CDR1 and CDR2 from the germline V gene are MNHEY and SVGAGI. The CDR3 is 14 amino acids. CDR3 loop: CASRFLAARNEQYF. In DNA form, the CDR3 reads TGTGCCAGCAGATTCTTAGCGGCCCGGAACGAGCAGTACTTC.

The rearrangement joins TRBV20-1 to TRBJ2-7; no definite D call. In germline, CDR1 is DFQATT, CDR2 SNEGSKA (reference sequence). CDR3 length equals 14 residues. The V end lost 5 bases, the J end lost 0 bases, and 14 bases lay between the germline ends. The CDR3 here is CSASRLALSYEQYF. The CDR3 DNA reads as TGCAGTGCTTCTCGACTTGCTCTCTCCTACGAGCAGTACTTC.

The CDR3 DNA is TGTGCCAGCAGCCAGAGTCGTCGGCTGAGCGGGAGATCCTACGAGCAGTACTTC. As protein: CASSQSRRLSGRSYEQYF. The rearrangement links TRBV3-1 to TRBJ2-7; 8 bases line up with TRBD2. Germline CDR1 is LGHDT and CDR2 is YNNKEL (reference sequence). Trimming at V came to 3 bases and at J to 1 base, leaving 14 bases not matched to a gene. The CDR3 contains 18 residues.

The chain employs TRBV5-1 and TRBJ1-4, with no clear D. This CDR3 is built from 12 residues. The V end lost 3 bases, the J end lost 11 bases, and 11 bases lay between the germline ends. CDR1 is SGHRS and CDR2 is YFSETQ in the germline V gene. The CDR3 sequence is CASSSGSGKLFF. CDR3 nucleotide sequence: TGCGCCAGCAGCTCGGGGTCGGGGAAACTGTTTTTT.

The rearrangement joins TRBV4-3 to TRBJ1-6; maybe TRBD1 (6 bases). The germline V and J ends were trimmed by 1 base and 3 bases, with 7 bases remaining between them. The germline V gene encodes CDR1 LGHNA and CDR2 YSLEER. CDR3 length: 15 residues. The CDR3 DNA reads TGCGCCAGCAGCCAAGCGACAGGCTATAATTCACCCCTCCACTTT. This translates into CASSQATGYNSPLHF.

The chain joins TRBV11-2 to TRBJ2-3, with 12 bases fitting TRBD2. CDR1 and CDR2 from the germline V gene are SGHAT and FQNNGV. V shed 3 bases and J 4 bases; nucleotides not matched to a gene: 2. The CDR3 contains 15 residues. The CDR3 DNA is TGTGCCAGCAGCTTTTCTAGCGGGGGGGCAGATACGCAGTATTTT. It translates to CASSFSSGGADTQYF. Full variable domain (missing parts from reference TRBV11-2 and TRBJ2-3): EAGVAQSPRYKIIEKRQSVAFWCNPISGHATLYWYQQILGQGPKLLIQFQNNGVVDDSQLPKDRFSAERLKGVDSTLKIQPAKLEDSAVYLCASSFSSGGADTQYFGPGTRLTVL.

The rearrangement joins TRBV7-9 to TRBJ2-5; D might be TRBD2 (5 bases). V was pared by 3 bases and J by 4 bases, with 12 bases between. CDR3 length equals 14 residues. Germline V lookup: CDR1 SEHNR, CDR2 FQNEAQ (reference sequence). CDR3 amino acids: CASSLDSGRETQYF. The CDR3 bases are TGTGCCAGCAGCTTGGACTCCGGCCGAGAGACCCAGTACTTC.

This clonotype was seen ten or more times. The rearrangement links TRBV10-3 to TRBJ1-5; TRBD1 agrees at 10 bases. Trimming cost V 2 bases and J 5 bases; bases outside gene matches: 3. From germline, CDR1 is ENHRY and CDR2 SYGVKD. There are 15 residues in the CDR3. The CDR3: CAISERTGGHQPQHF. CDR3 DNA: TGTGCCATCAGTGAGCGGACAGGGGGGCATCAGCCCCAGCATTTT.

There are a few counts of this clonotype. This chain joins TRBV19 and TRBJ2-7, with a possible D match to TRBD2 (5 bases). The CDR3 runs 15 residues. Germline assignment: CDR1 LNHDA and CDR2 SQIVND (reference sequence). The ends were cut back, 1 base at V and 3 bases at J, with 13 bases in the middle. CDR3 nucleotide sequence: TGTGCCAGTAGTATAGGGAACAGCGACTACTACGAGCAGTACTTC. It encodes CASSIGNSDYYEQYF.

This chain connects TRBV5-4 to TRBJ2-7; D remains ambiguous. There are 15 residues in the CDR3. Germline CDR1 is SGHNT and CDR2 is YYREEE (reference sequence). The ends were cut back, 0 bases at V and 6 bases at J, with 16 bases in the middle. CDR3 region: CASSLAPAPRGEQYF. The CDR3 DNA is TGTGCCAGCAGCTTGGCCCCGGCCCCCCGCGGCGAGCAGTACTTC. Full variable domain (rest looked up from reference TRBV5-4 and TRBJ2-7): ETGVTQSPTHLIKTRGQQVTLRCSSQSGHNTVSWYQQALGQGPQFIFQYYREEENGRGNFPPRFSGLQFPNYSSELNVNALELDDSALYLCASSLAPAPRGEQYFGPGTRLTVT.

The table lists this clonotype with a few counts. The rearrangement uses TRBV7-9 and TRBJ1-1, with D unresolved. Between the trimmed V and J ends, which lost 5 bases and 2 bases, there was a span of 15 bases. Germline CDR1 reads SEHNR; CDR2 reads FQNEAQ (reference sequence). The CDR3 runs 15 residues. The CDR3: CASSPGEGQNTEAFF. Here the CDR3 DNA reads TGTGCCAGCAGCCCCGGGGAAGGGCAAAACACTGAAGCTTTCTTT.

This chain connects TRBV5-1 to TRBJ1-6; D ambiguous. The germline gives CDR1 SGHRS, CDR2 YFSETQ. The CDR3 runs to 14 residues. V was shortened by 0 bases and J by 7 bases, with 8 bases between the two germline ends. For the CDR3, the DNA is TGCGCCAGCAGCTTGGTGGGGAGAAATTCACCCCTCCACTTT. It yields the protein CASSLVGRNSPLHF.

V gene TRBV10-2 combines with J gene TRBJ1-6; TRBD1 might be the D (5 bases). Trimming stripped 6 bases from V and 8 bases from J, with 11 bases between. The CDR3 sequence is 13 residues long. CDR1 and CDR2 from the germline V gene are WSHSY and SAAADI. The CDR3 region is CASSEPGDSPLHF. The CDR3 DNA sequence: TGCGCCAGCAGCGAGCCGGGGGATTCACCCCTCCACTTT.

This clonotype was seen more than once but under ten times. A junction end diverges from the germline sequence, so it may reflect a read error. Here the CDR3 reads CSAEGGANEKLFF. CDR3 nucleotides: TGCAGCGCTGAAGGGGGGGCTAATGAAAAACTGTTTTTT. V usage is TRBV29-1 and J usage is TRBJ1-4; perhaps TRBD1 as D (6 bases). The CDR3 is 13 residues long. CDR1 is SQVTM and CDR2 is ANQGSEA in the germline V gene.

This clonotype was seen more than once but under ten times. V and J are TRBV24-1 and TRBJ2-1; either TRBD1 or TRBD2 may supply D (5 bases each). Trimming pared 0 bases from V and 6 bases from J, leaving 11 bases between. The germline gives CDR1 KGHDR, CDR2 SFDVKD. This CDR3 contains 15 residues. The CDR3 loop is CATSDLGGHSNEQFF. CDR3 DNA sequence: TGTGCCACCAGTGATTTGGGAGGACACAGCAATGAGCAGTTCTTC.

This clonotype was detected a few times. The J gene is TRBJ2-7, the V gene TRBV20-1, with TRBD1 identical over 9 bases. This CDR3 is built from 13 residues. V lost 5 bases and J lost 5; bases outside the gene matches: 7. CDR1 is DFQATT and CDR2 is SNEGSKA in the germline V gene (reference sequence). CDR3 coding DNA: TGCAGTGCTCGCGGGACAGGGTGGCACGAGCAGTACTTC. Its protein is CSARGTGWHEQYF.

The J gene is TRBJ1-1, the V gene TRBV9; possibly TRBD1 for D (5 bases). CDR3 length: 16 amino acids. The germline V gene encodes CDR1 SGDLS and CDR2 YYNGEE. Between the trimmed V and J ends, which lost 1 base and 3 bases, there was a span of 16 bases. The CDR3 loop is CASSVTLGGSYTEAFF. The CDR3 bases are TGTGCCAGCAGCGTAACCCTGGGGGGGAGTTACACTGAAGCTTTCTTT.

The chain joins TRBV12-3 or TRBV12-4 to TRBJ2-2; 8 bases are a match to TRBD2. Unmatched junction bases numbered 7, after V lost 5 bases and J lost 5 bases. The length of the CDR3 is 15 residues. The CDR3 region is CASSQPGLGTGELFF. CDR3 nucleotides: TGTGCCAGCAGTCAACCGGGACTAGGGACCGGGGAGCTGTTTTTT.

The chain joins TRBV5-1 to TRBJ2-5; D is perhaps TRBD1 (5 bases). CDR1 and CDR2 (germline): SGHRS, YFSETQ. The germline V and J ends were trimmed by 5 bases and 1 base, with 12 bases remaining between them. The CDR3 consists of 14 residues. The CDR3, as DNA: TGCGCCAGCAGTCCCAGGGAAGTCCAAGAGACCCAGTACTTC. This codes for CASSPREVQETQYF.

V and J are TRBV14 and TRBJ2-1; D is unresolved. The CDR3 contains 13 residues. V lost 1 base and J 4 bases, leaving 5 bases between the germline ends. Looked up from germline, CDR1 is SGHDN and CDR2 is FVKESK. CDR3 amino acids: CASSQVSYNEQFF. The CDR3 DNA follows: TGTGCCAGCAGCCAAGTCAGTTACAATGAGCAGTTCTTC.

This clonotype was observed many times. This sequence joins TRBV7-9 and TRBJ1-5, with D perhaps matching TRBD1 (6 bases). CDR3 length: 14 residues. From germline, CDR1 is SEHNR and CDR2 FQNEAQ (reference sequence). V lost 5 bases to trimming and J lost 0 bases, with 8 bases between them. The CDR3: CASSGQNSNQPQHF. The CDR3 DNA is TGTGCCAGCAGCGGACAGAATAGCAATCAGCCCCAGCATTTT.